These T cell receptor beta chains were read from a single sample in a study of identical twins. MiXCR, applied by TCRdb to the 5' RACE reads, yields one record per CDR3 protein. The table shows 350,000 or so distinct CDR3 sequences, with roughly 9% occurring only once. Input material: naive T cells sorted from blood. The source is a woman aged 50 to 65 in good health. Each CDR3 is given with its conserved first and last residue. A D gene is named only where the DNA matches it firmly. Only some rows state a clone size, as once, few, many or a class for expanded clones.

clone_size	d_call	v_call	j_call	cdr3_aa	cdr3_nt
few	NA	TRBV2	TRBJ2-3	CASSGGVGGRTDTQYF	TGTGCCAGCAGTGGGGGCGTGGGGGGGCGCACAGATACGCAGTATTTT
NA	TRBD1	TRBV2	TRBJ2-2	CASRMTGLTGELFF	TGTGCCAGCAGGATGACAGGGCTTACCGGGGAGCTGTTTTTT
many	TRBD1	TRBV5-6	TRBJ1-2	CASSLTLGGVNRGYGYTF	TGTGCCAGCAGCCTGACGTTGGGGGGCGTTAACAGGGGCTATGGCTACACCTTC
few	TRBD2	TRBV20-1	TRBJ2-1	CSARDYAGVNNEQFF	TGCAGTGCTAGAGATTACGCGGGAGTCAACAATGAGCAGTTCTTC
few	TRBD2	TRBV11-3	TRBJ2-3	CASSPSGGGTATQYF	TGTGCCAGCAGCCCCTCGGGGGGGGGAACAGCTACGCAGTATTTT
many	NA	TRBV5-1	TRBJ2-3	CASMRSGAGSRDTQYF	TGCGCCAGCATGAGGTCGGGGGCAGGGAGTAGAGATACGCAGTATTTT
many	NA	TRBV5-1	TRBJ2-3	CASSLNWASTDTQYF	TGCGCCAGCAGCTTGAATTGGGCTAGCACAGATACGCAGTATTTT
NA	NA	TRBV7-8	TRBJ2-5	CASSWTGKETQYF	TGTGCCAGCAGCTGGACTGGAAAAGAGACCCAGTACTTC
many	TRBD2	TRBV10-3	TRBJ2-1	CAISESRASGNEQFF	TGTGCCATCAGTGAGTCGAGGGCTAGCGGGAATGAGCAGTTCTTC
many	TRBD1	TRBV12-3/TRBV12-4	TRBJ1-4	CASENQTGKYEKLFF	TGTGCCAGCGAAAACCAGACAGGGAAGTATGAAAAACTGTTTTTT
NA	NA	TRBV11-1	TRBJ1-3	CASSSTRQRRNTIYF	TGTGCCAGCAGCTCAACCCGACAACGTCGGAACACCATATATTTT
NA	TRBD2	TRBV6-5	TRBJ2-5	CASSRTGLAGIETQYF	TGTGCCAGCAGTAGAACGGGGCTAGCGGGAATTGAGACCCAGTACTTC
NA	TRBD2	TRBV11-2	TRBJ2-5	CASSLTSGSQGETQYF	TGTGCCAGCAGCTTAACTAGCGGGAGTCAGGGAGAGACCCAGTACTTC
NA	TRBD2	TRBV4-1	TRBJ2-1	CASSQETRGGKANEQLF	TGCGCCAGCAGCCAAGAGACCCGCGGGGGGAAGGCCAATGAGCAGCTCTTC
NA	TRBD2	TRBV3-1	TRBJ2-2	CASSQRPSGNTGELFF	TGTGCCAGCAGCCAAAGGCCTAGCGGGAACACCGGGGAGCTGTTTTTT
NA	NA	TRBV12-3/TRBV12-4	TRBJ2-7	CARLQDIPYEQYF	TGTGCCAGGTTGCAGGACATCCCCTACGAGCAGTACTTC
NA	TRBD1	TRBV28	TRBJ2-3	CASSFFGTGHATQYF	TGTGCCAGCAGTTTTTTCGGGACAGGGCATGCTACGCAGTATTTT